Listed below are T cell receptor beta chains from one sample, sequenced in a study of cytomegalovirus exposure and HLA in healthy donors. The data were produced by immunoSEQ multiplex PCR, yet TCRdb's version contains in-frame clones alone and is incomplete. The sample records under 150,000 clones, roughly 70% being singletons. The sample was PBMCs. These receptors originate from a woman aged 18-29 years in good health and CMV-seronegative. Each CDR3 is given with its conserved first and last residue. A D gene is named only where the DNA matches it firmly. Size is omitted from some rows. Given values are once, few, many or a class for expanded clones.

TRBV5-1	TRBD2	.	TRBJ2-3	TGCGCCAGCAGCTTGGGGTCTAGCGGGGGGGCTGCTGTCCCAGATACGCAGTATTTT	CASSLGSSGGAAVPDTQYF
TRBV18	.	.	TRBJ1-6	TGTGCCAGCTCACCAGTCTTGGGGCAGGGGAATTCACCCCTCCACTTT	CASSPVLGQGNSPLHF
TRBV7-2	.	few	TRBJ1-3	TGTGCCAGCAGCCGGAGTACGCCGGGAAACACCATATATTTT	CASSRSTPGNTIYF
TRBV7-8	.	.	TRBJ1-6	TGTGCCAGCAGCTTAACGGGCCCGGGGTCTCGAAATAATTCACCCCTCCACTTT	CASSLTGPGSRNNSPLHF
TRBV5-1	.	.	TRBJ1-1	TGCGCCAGCAGCAGGGAGGAGGGCACTGAAGCTTTCTTT	CASSREEGTEAFF
TRBV2	TRBD1	.	TRBJ2-7	TGTGCCAGCAGCGAACGACAGGGCAACGACGAGCAGTACTTC	CASSERQGNDEQYF
TRBV28	.	.	TRBJ2-2	TGTGCCAGCAGTTTATTCTCCGGGGAGCTGTTTTTT	CASSLFSGELFF
TRBV7-8	.	.	TRBJ1-4	TGTGCCAGCAGCCCGACAGGACCCATCAATGAAAAACTGTTTTTT	CASSPTGPINEKLFF
TRBV11-1	.	.	TRBJ1-1	TGTGCCAGCAGCTTACGACCGGGGAACACTGAAGCTTTCTTT	CASSLRPGNTEAFF
TRBV6-1	.	.	TRBJ2-1	TGTGCCAGCAGTGGGATCGCGGGGACAGCAACTACCCCCTACAATGAGCAGTTCTTC	CASSGIAGTATTPYNEQFF
TRBV5-6	TRBD1	.	TRBJ1-1	TGTGCCAGCAGCTATGGGACAGGGGACACTGAAGCTTTCTTT	CASSYGTGDTEAFF
TRBV2	.	.	TRBJ1-4	TGTGCCAGCAGGAGCAGGGGCCAGGAAAAACTGTTTTTT	CASRSRGQEKLFF
TRBV5-1	TRBD1	once	TRBJ1-2	TGCGCCAGCAGCTTGGGTGGGACAGCATACTATGGCTACACCTTC	CASSLGGTAYYGYTF
TRBV5-1	TRBD1	.	TRBJ1-1	TGCGCCAGCAGCCTTCTAGGGGGACAGGGGTCAAACACTGAAGCTTTCTTT	CASSLLGGQGSNTEAFF
TRBV6-1	TRBD1	.	TRBJ1-1	TGTGCCAGCAGTGAAAGGGACAGGACCGAAGCTTTCTTT	CASSERDRTEAFF
TRBV4-1	.	.	TRBJ1-2	TGCGCCAGCAGCCAAGGCCAGGATGGCTACACCTTC	CASSQGQDGYTF
TRBV5-4	.	.	TRBJ1-4	TGTGCCAGCAGCATTCAAAATGAAAAACTGTTTTTT	CASSIQNEKLFF
TRBV9	.	.	TRBJ1-1	TGTGCCAGCAGCGTAGGGGCAGGGAACACTGAAGCTTTCTTT	CASSVGAGNTEAFF
TRBV15	TRBD1	.	TRBJ2-1	TGTGCCACCAGCAGATTGACAGGGGAGCAGTTCTTC	CATSRLTGEQFF
TRBV6-5	.	.	TRBJ1-5	TGTGCCAGCAGGCTACAGGGCAATCAGCCCCAGCATTTT	CASRLQGNQPQHF
TRBV19	.	.	TRBJ1-6	TGTGCCAGTAGTGCTCAGGGTAATTCACCCCTCCACTTT	CASSAQGNSPLHF